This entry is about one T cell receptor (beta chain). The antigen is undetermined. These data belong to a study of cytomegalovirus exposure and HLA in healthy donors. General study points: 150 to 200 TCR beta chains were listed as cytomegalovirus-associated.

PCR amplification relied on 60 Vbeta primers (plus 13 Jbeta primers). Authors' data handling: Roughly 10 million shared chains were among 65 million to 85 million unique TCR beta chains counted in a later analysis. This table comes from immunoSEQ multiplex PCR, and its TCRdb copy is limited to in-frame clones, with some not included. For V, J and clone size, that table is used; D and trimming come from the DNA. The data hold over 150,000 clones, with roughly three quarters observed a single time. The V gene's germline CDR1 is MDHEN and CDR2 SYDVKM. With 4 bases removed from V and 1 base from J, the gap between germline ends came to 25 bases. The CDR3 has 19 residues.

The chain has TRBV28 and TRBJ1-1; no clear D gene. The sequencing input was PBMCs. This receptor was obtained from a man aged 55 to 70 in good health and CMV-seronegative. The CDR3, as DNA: TGTGCCAGCAGTTCAATCATAGCCTCCCGGGAAACAGAGAACACTGAAGCTTTCTTT. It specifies CASSSIIASRETENTEAFF.